This entry lists 26 T cell receptor beta chains sequenced from one sample in a study of blood T cell repertoires in COVID-19. Profiled with immunoSEQ multiplex PCR; TCRdb holds only in-frame clones, not every one. The sample lists about 250,000 clones, about 86% occurring once. Sequenced: peripheral blood. The origin of the receptors is an elderly man with acute or convalescent COVID-19.

The rearrangement joins TRBV11-2 to TRBJ2-1; D is ambiguous. Germline lookup yields CDR1 SGHAT and CDR2 FQNNGV. V shed 6 bases and J shed 0 bases, with 15 bases lying between them. The CDR3 spans 16 residues. The CDR3 is CASSHSYPSSYNEQFF. In nucleotides, the CDR3 is TGTGCCAGCAGTCATTCCTACCCGAGCTCCTACAATGAGCAGTTCTTC.

The V gene is TRBV12-5, the J gene TRBJ2-6, with D unclear. The CDR3 is made up of 13 amino acids. Germline assignment: CDR1 LGHNT and CDR2 FRNRAP. The V gene lost 5 bases and the J gene lost 1 base, with 3 bases spanning the gap. This CDR3 reads CASGQSGANVLTF. The CDR3, as DNA: TGTGCTAGTGGTCAGTCTGGGGCCAACGTCCTGACTTTC.

The J gene is TRBJ1-1, the V gene TRBV7-6, with TRBD1 identical over 8 bases. Germline V gene data show CDR1 as SGHVS and CDR2 as FNYEAQ. There are 15 residues in the CDR3. J gave up 1 base and V 5 bases, and 6 bases lay outside the gene matches. This chain's CDR3 is CASSRDGQGNTEAFF. The CDR3 DNA sequence: TGTGCCAGCAGCAGGGATGGACAGGGGAACACTGAAGCTTTCTTT.

This CDR3 is CASSSDRGGELFF. As DNA, the CDR3 is TGTGCCAGCAGCTCGGACAGGGGGGGGGAGCTGTTTTTT. The chain links TRBV7-8 to TRBJ2-2; 10 positions match TRBD1. Germline lookup yields CDR1 SGHVS and CDR2 FQNEAQ. J was trimmed by 8 bases and V by 4 bases; bases with no gene match: 1. CDR3 size: 13 residues.

Of note for this clone: Other DNA sequences in this sample translate to the same CDR3. The chain is built from TRBV9 and TRBJ2-3; tentatively, D is TRBD2 (5 bases). Trimming removed 4 bases at V and 6 bases at J, with 9 bases between. CDR1 is SGDLS, CDR2 YYNGEE, per germline. The CDR3 loop spans 12 amino acids. The CDR3 reads CASSPRRDTQYF. The CDR3 region has the DNA TGTGCCAGCAGCCCCCGGAGGGATACGCAGTATTTT.

V usage is TRBV3-1 (or the pseudogene TRBV3-2) and J usage is TRBJ1-1; weak D call: TRBD1 (5 bases). The V gene lost 3 bases and the J gene lost 7 bases, with 12 bases spanning the gap. Germline CDR1 and CDR2: LGHDT and YNNKEL (reference sequence). The CDR3 contains 13 residues. The CDR3 DNA follows: TGTGCCAGCAGCCAGCGGGGCTCCTATGAAGCTTTCTTT. It codes for CASSQRGSYEAFF.

The chain links TRBV6-5 to TRBJ2-1; 11 nucleotides align to TRBD2. The V segment lost 4 bases and the J segment 8 bases; nucleotides outside the gene matches: 7. The CDR3 is made up of 15 amino acids. CDR1 and CDR2 from the germline V gene are MNHEY and SVGAGI. This CDR3 is CASSLGLAAFDEQFF. The DNA for the CDR3 is TGTGCCAGCAGTTTGGGACTAGCGGCATTCGATGAGCAGTTCTTC.

This chain connects TRBV7-8 to TRBJ2-5; 8 bases agree with TRBD2. The CDR3 length is 14 residues. Germline V gene lookup returns CDR1 SGHVS and CDR2 FQNEAQ. V trimming: 5 bases; J trimming: 5 bases; junction bases outside the gene matches: 7. The CDR3: CASSPARGGETQYF. The CDR3 DNA is TGTGCCAGCAGCCCGGCTCGGGGGGGGGAGACCCAGTACTTC.

The chain couples TRBV5-6 to TRBJ2-7; 7 bases are a match to TRBD1. J was trimmed by 6 bases and V by 4 bases; bases with no gene match: 13. CDR3 size: 15 residues. Germline CDR1 reads SGHDT; CDR2 reads YYEEEE. The CDR3, as DNA: TGTGCCAGCAGCAGTCCCCAGGGGGTACTTCGCGAGCAGTACTTC. Its protein product is CASSSPQGVLREQYF. Using reference TRBV5-6 and TRBJ2-7 for the parts outside the CDR3, the full variable domain is DAGVTQSPTHLIKTRGQQVTLRCSPKSGHDTVSWYQQALGQGPQFIFQYYEEEERQRGNFPDRFSGHQFPNYSSELNVNALLLGDSALYLCASSSPQGVLREQYFGPGTRLTVT.

V is TRBV19 and J is TRBJ1-2; 9 bases are shared with TRBD1. Germline assignment: CDR1 LNHDA and CDR2 SQIVND (reference sequence). The CDR3 loop spans 12 amino acids. The junction had 9 bases not matched to a gene; V was cut back by 10 bases and J by 9 bases. The CDR3 sequence is CAKEDRGSCYTF. The CDR3 DNA reads TGTGCCAAAGAGGACAGGGGTTCATGCTACACCTTC.

This chain uses TRBV9 with TRBJ2-1, with 7 bases identical to TRBD2. The J segment lost 6 bases and the V segment lost 0 bases, leaving 6 bases of the junction unmatched. This CDR3 spans 15 amino acids. The germline gives CDR1 SGDLS, CDR2 YYNGEE. This CDR3 is CASSVVSGTFNEQFF. The CDR3 DNA follows: TGTGCCAGCAGCGTAGTGAGCGGGACCTTCAATGAGCAGTTCTTC.

The rearrangement uses TRBV18 and TRBJ2-1; D is possibly TRBD2 (6 bases). Germline V gives CDR1 KGHSH, CDR2 LQKENI. Trimming removed 5 bases from V and 4 bases from J, with 9 bases in between. The CDR3 has 13 residues. The CDR3 DNA reads TGTGCCAGCTCAACTAGCAGGTACAATGAGCAGTTCTTC. Translation gives CASSTSRYNEQFF.

The chain carries TRBV11-1 and TRBJ2-1; D remains ambiguous. The V gene's germline CDR1 is SGHAT and CDR2 FQDESV (reference sequence). This CDR3 spans 14 amino acids. V lost 2 bases and J 10 bases, leaving 15 bases between the germline ends. Here the CDR3 reads CASSLNQRSREQFF. CDR3 nucleotide sequence: TGTGCCAGCAGCTTAAACCAGAGGTCCCGAGAGCAGTTCTTC.

The J gene is TRBJ2-7, the V gene TRBV6-2 or TRBV6-3; 8 positions match TRBD1. The CDR3 consists of 12 residues. V dropped 5 bases and J dropped 3; count of bases not matched to a gene: 0. The germline gives CDR1 MNHEY, CDR2 SVGEGT. This CDR3 is CASSTGGYEQYF. The CDR3 nucleotides are TGTGCCAGCAGTACAGGGGGCTACGAGCAGTACTTC.

V gene TRBV12-3 or TRBV12-4 combines with J gene TRBJ1-4; no reliable D call. The CDR3 is made up of 13 amino acids. The V and J ends lost 4 bases and 1 base respectively, with 4 bases between them. CDR3 in amino acids: CASSSRTNEKLFF. The CDR3, as DNA: TGTGCCAGCAGTTCCCGAACTAATGAAAAACTGTTTTTT.

The chain couples TRBV6-2 or TRBV6-3 to TRBJ1-5, with a possible D match to TRBD1 (5 bases). Trimming removed 5 bases at V and 5 bases at J, with 16 bases between. The CDR3 sequence is 15 residues long. Germline CDR1 MNHEY, CDR2 SVGEGT. The CDR3 coding sequence is TGTGCCAGCAGTCTCGAGGCGCAGGGATATCAGCCCCAGCATTTT. It translates to CASSLEAQGYQPQHF.

The rearrangement joins TRBV5-5 to TRBJ2-2; 9 bases map to TRBD1. Germline values: CDR1 SGHKS, CDR2 YYEKEE (reference sequence). V was clipped by 2 bases and J by 4 bases; unmatched bases: 9. CDR3 length equals 17 residues. The CDR3 loop is CASSLSGTGRGTGELFF. CDR3 in DNA: TGTGCCAGCAGCTTATCCGGGACAGGGAGAGGCACCGGGGAGCTGTTTTTT.

V and J are TRBV29-1 and TRBJ2-3, with D tentatively TRBD1 (6 bases). The germline CDR1 and CDR2 sequences are SQVTM and ANQGSEA. V was shortened by 6 bases and J by 2 bases, with 15 bases between the two germline ends. The CDR3 extends over 14 amino acids. The DNA of the CDR3 is TGCAGCGTCGCTACCACAGGGAACACAGATACGCAGTATTTT. Its protein is CSVATTGNTDTQYF.

The V call is TRBV4-3, the J call TRBJ1-1; no reliable D call. There are 16 residues in the CDR3. V was shortened by 0 bases and J by 5 bases, with 16 bases between the two germline ends. Per the germline V gene, CDR1 is LGHNA and CDR2 is YSLEER. The CDR3 nucleotides read TGCGCCAGCAGCCAAGATAGCGGTCGGGCGTGGACTGAAGCTTTCTTT. This sequence encodes CASSQDSGRAWTEAFF.

The chain combines TRBV28 with TRBJ1-1; TRBD1 matches at 8 bases. The CDR3 loop spans 13 amino acids. CDR1 MDHEN and CDR2 SYDVKM come from the germline V gene. The ends lost 8 bases at V and 4 bases at J; junction bases unmatched: 6. The CDR3: CASFEQGVTEAFF. The CDR3 DNA sequence: TGTGCCAGCTTCGAACAGGGGGTCACTGAAGCTTTCTTT.

Concerning this clone itself: The same CDR3 can be traced to other DNA sequences in this sample. The V gene is TRBV5-4, the J gene TRBJ2-5; the D gene is possibly TRBD2 (6 bases). The CDR3 has 14 residues. Trimming cost V 0 bases and J 4 bases, with 10 bases left between them. Per germline, CDR1 SGHNT and CDR2 YYREEE (reference sequence). The CDR3 DNA reads TGTGCCAGCAGCTTGGCAGGGAGGCGAGAGACCCAGTACTTC. Translation gives CASSLAGRRETQYF.

V usage is TRBV19 and J usage is TRBJ2-1; D gene ambiguous. The germline V gene encodes CDR1 LNHDA and CDR2 SQIVND (reference sequence). Trimming cost V 3 bases and J 5 bases, with 11 bases left between them. The CDR3 has 14 residues. CDR3 region: CASSIGSFNNEQFF. CDR3 nucleotide sequence: TGTGCCAGTAGTATCGGTTCTTTTAACAATGAGCAGTTCTTC.

To note about this clone: Distinct nucleotide sequences in the sample also encode this CDR3. The rearrangement joins TRBV7-2 to TRBJ2-3; D gene ambiguous. Trimming left V 0 bases short and J 6 bases short, with 4 bases between. Germline V gene data show CDR1 as SGHTA and CDR2 as FQGNSA. The CDR3 has 12 amino acids. The CDR3 DNA follows: TGTGCCAGCAGCTTAGCCAGGGATACGCAGTATTTT. This sequence encodes CASSLARDTQYF. Together with reference TRBV7-2 and TRBJ2-3, the CDR3 gives the full variable domain: GAGVSQSPSNKVTEKGKDVELRCDPISGHTALYWYRQSLGQGLEFLIYFQGNSAPDKSGLPSDRFSAERTGGSVSTLTIQRTQQEDSAVYLCASSLARDTQYFGPGTRLTVL.

V usage is TRBV9 and J usage is TRBJ2-1, with 7 bases fitting TRBD2. V gave up 4 bases and J gave up 10 bases; unmatched junction bases: 11. Germline V lookup: CDR1 SGDLS, CDR2 YYNGEE. This CDR3 is built from 14 residues. CDR3 nucleotide sequence: TGTGCCAGCAGCCTTCTCTTGACTAGCCAGGAGCAGTTCTTC. Its translation is CASSLLLTSQEQFF.

The gene calls are TRBV6-2 or TRBV6-3 and TRBJ2-3; 13 bases agree with TRBD2. The CDR3 has 19 residues. The germline CDR1 and CDR2 sequences are MNHEY and SVGEGT. V was clipped by 4 bases and J by 3 bases; unmatched bases: 13. In DNA, the CDR3 is TGTGCCAGCAGTTTTCCCTTAACAACTAGCGGGAGGGATACAGATACGCAGTATTTT. Residues: CASSFPLTTSGRDTDTQYF.

The gene calls are TRBV5-6 and TRBJ2-7; D perhaps matches TRBD1 (6 bases). The germline CDR1 and CDR2 sequences are SGHDT and YYEEEE. CDR3 size: 14 residues. V dropped 2 bases and J dropped 3 bases, with 12 bases sitting between them. This chain's CDR3 is CASSFGRRGYEQYF. DNA for the CDR3: TGTGCCAGCAGCTTCGGCCGCAGGGGCTACGAGCAGTACTTC.